What follows are 32 T cell receptor beta chains derived from one specimen sequenced in a study of human T cells and chemical hapten exposure. Each CDR3 protein gets one entry after TCRdb re-called the RACE reads with MiXCR. Found here are more than 55,000 distinct CDR3 sequences, 10% to 12% of them singletons; the top ten hold 3.5% to 4.5%. The time point was: pre-sensitization, week 0. As for treatment: therapeutic diphenylcyclopropenone sensitization with weekly scalp DPC. The sample in question was whole blood, obtained in connection with sensitization to the hapten diphenylcyclopropenone (DPC). These receptors were taken from a woman aged 35 to 49 with alopecia areata. Some clones in this sample may be carry-over from other donors' samples.

The table lists this clonotype with many counts. V is TRBV6-1 and J is TRBJ2-7; no clear D. Trimming left V 2 bases short and J 5 bases short, with 16 bases between. This CDR3 comprises 15 residues. Germline-derived CDR1 and CDR2 are MNHNS and SASEGT. The DNA for the CDR3 is TGTGCCAGCAGTGAACGGGCCGGCACCCGGGACGAGCAGTACTTC. The encoded protein is CASSERAGTRDEQYF.

On this clonotype: Just one base apart from a much larger clone, this may be a read error. The chain joins TRBV18 to TRBJ2-2, with TRBD2 identical over 12 bases. The CDR3 spans 15 residues. Germline V gene data show CDR1 as KGHSH and CDR2 as LQKENI. The CDR3 is CVSSRTSGNTGELFF. CDR3 bases: TGTGTCAGCTCGCGGACTAGCGGGAACACCGGGGAGCTTTTTTTT. Variable domain in full (rest from reference TRBV18 and TRBJ2-2): NAGVMQNPRHLVRRRGQEARLRCSPMKGHSHVYWYRQLPEEGLKFMVYLQKENIIDESGMPKERFSAEFPKEGPSILRIQQVVRGDSAAYFCVSSRTSGNTGELFFGEGSRLTVL.

In its sample, this clonotype was seen a few times. This chain's CDR3 is CASSQDAGSYPDTQYF. The CDR3 DNA follows: TGTGCCAGCAGCCAAGACGCAGGGTCGTACCCAGATACGCAGTATTTT. This chain links TRBV11-2 with TRBJ2-3; maybe TRBD1 (5 bases). Trimming pared 5 bases from V and 4 bases from J, leaving 19 bases between. Per germline, CDR1 SGHAT and CDR2 FQNNGV. CDR3 length: 16 residues. The complete variable domain, with remaining parts taken from reference TRBV11-2 and TRBJ2-3, reads EAGVAQSPRYKIIEKRQSVAFWCNPISGHATLYWYQQILGQGPKLLIQFQNNGVVDDSQLPKDRFSAERLKGVDSTLKIQPAKLEDSAVYLCASSQDAGSYPDTQYFGPGTRLTVL.

This clonotype was found many times. This sequence joins TRBV27 and TRBJ1-5; a weak D match, TRBD1 (5 bases). Germline lookup yields CDR1 MNHEY and CDR2 SMNVEV (reference sequence). V lost 6 bases, J lost 4 bases, and 19 bases lay in between. The CDR3 contains 16 residues. Written as DNA, the CDR3 is TGTGCCAGCAGGGAAAAAGGGACGGGTGGGAATCAGCCCCAGCATTTT. The encoded protein is CASREKGTGGNQPQHF.

A few counts support this clonotype. The chain joins TRBV4-2 to TRBJ2-7; 11 nucleotides align to TRBD2. Germline values: CDR1 LGHNA, CDR2 YNFKEQ. The CDR3 contains 15 residues. The V and J ends lost 7 bases and 2 bases, in that order; junction bases with no gene match: 7. The CDR3 bases are TGTGCCAGCACCCCCGGGACTAGCGGTACCTACGAGCAGTACTTC. Translated, it gives CASTPGTSGTYEQYF.

This clonotype showed up just a few times. V is TRBV6-1 and J is TRBJ1-5; no firm D call. CDR1 MNHNS and CDR2 SASEGT come from the germline V gene. CDR3 length: 12 amino acids. The V and J ends lost 3 bases and 9 bases respectively, with 9 bases between them. CDR3 sequence: CASSELGGPQHF. The DNA of the CDR3 is TGTGCCAGCAGTGAGCTTGGAGGGCCCCAGCATTTT.

This clonotype was detected only a few times. The V call is TRBV20-1, the J call TRBJ2-3; TRBD1 might be the D (6 bases). V was pared by 1 base and J by 2 bases, with 22 bases between. The CDR3 totals 18 residues. Germline lookup yields CDR1 DFQATT and CDR2 SNEGSKA (reference sequence). The CDR3: CSARGGDRGTGPTDTQYF. Written as DNA, the CDR3 is TGCAGTGCTAGAGGGGGCGATAGGGGGACCGGACCCACAGATACGCAGTATTTT.

This clonotype was recorded at least ten times. The chain carries TRBV28 and TRBJ1-1, with D possibly TRBD1 on 6 matching bases. Germline CDR1 is MDHEN and CDR2 is SYDVKM. Trimming removed 7 bases from V and 0 bases from J, with 15 bases in between. The CDR3 is made up of 15 amino acids. CDR3 sequence: CASTQGGGMNTEAFF. The CDR3, as DNA: TGTGCCAGCACACAGGGAGGGGGAATGAACACTGAAGCTTTCTTT. Based on the CDR3 plus reference TRBV28 and TRBJ1-1, the full variable domain is DVKVTQSSRYLVKRTGEKVFLECVQDMDHENMFWYRQDPGLGLRLIYFSYDVKMKEKGDIPEGYSVSREKKERFSLILESASTNQTSMYLCASTQGGGMNTEAFFGQGTRLTVV.

This clonotype has just a few counts. Written as DNA, the CDR3 is TGTGCCAGCCGCGCTTCCAGGGGCCGGAACACTGAAGCTTTCTTT. It is translated as CASRASRGRNTEAFF. The chain recombines TRBV11-1 with TRBJ1-1; possibly TRBD1 for D (6 bases). The V gene's germline CDR1 is SGHAT and CDR2 FQDESV (reference sequence). V was shortened by 8 bases and J by 1 base, with 17 bases between the two germline ends. This CDR3 spans 15 amino acids.

This clonotype has only a few counts. The rearrangement links TRBV9 to TRBJ2-5, with 7 bases fitting TRBD1. CDR1 is SGDLS, CDR2 YYNGEE, per germline. This CDR3 contains 14 residues. V was clipped by 4 bases and J by 4 bases; unmatched bases: 7. CDR3: CASSPLDRVETQYF. DNA for the CDR3: TGTGCCAGCAGCCCTCTCGACAGGGTAGAGACCCAGTACTTC.

This clonotype was observed a handful of times. This rearrangement joins TRBV11-2 to TRBJ1-2; D may be TRBD1 (5 bases). Between the trimmed V and J ends, which lost 4 bases and 5 bases, there was a span of 11 bases. This CDR3 spans 13 amino acids. Germline CDR1 reads SGHAT; CDR2 reads FQNNGV. The CDR3 bases are TGTGCCAGCAGCTCCGCCGGGGGGTATGGCTACACCTTC. As protein: CASSSAGGYGYTF.

This clonotype was recorded a few times. The chain employs TRBV4-3 and TRBJ1-1; no firm D call. V was trimmed by 2 bases and J by 7 bases, leaving 14 bases between them. Germline V gene data show CDR1 as LGHNA and CDR2 as YSLEER. The CDR3 loop spans 14 amino acids. The CDR3 DNA reads as TGCGCCAGCAGCCAAAACAAACACTTCGGTGAAGCTTTCTTT. Its protein product is CASSQNKHFGEAFF.

This clonotype was detected a few times. The chain joins TRBV7-9 to TRBJ1-1; D is uncertain. The CDR3 has 14 amino acids. CDR1 is SEHNR and CDR2 is FQNEAQ in the germline V gene (reference sequence). V lost 1 base and J 3 bases, leaving 9 bases between the germline ends. The CDR3 is CASSLVIRDTEAFF. CDR3 nucleotides: TGTGCCAGCAGCTTAGTCATTCGTGACACTGAAGCTTTCTTT.

The gene calls are TRBV6-1 and TRBJ1-6; D call uncertain. V lost 1 base and J lost 0, with 7 bases in between. Looked up from germline, CDR1 is MNHNS and CDR2 is SASEGT. The CDR3 runs 16 residues. The CDR3 spells CASSEGELSYNSPLHF. For the CDR3, the DNA is TGTGCCAGCAGTGAAGGCGAGCTCTCCTATAATTCACCCCTCCACTTT.

The V and J genes are TRBV6-5 and TRBJ1-1; D ambiguous. This CDR3 comprises 14 residues. Germline V gene lookup returns CDR1 MNHEY and CDR2 SVGAGI. Trimming stripped 0 bases from V and 11 bases from J, with 16 bases between. The CDR3 reads CASSYSKITGMAFF. The CDR3, as DNA: TGTGCCAGCAGTTACTCGAAGATCACCGGGATGGCTTTCTTT.

This clonotype came up once. The chain couples TRBV19 to TRBJ1-1; maybe TRBD1 (5 bases). CDR1 LNHDA and CDR2 SQIVND come from the germline V gene (reference sequence). V lost 8 bases, J lost 1 base, and 8 bases lay in between. The CDR3 runs 12 residues. The CDR3 spells CASQGQNTEAFF. The CDR3 nucleotides read TGTGCCAGTCAGGGCCAGAACACTGAAGCTTTCTTT. Full variable domain (rest looked up from reference TRBV19 and TRBJ1-1): DGGITQSPKYLFRKEGQNVTLSCEQNLNHDAMYWYRQDPGQGLRLIYYSQIVNDFQKGDIAEGYSVSREKKESFPLTVTSAQKNPTAFYLCASQGQNTEAFFGQGTRLTVV.

This clonotype was seen only a few times. This sequence joins TRBV7-9 and TRBJ2-4; maybe TRBD2 (5 bases). CDR1 is SEHNR and CDR2 is FQNEAQ in the germline V gene (reference sequence). There are 17 residues in the CDR3. V gave up 5 bases and J gave up 1 base, with 18 bases separating them. The CDR3 DNA is TGTGCCAGCAGCCCGATCGTTCTCTCGGGGGCCAAAAACATTCAGTACTTC. Protein: CASSPIVLSGAKNIQYF.

The genes are TRBV5-6 and TRBJ2-7; D may correspond to TRBD1 or TRBD2 (5 bases each). Germline V gene data show CDR1 as SGHDT and CDR2 as YYEEEE. The V and J ends lost 4 bases and 2 bases respectively, with 13 bases between them. The CDR3 covers 14 residues. The CDR3 DNA reads as TGTGCCAGCAGCGTCCGGGACCGACCCTACGAGCAGTACTTC. This codes for CASSVRDRPYEQYF.

This clonotype was counted ten times or more. J is TRBJ2-2 and V is TRBV11-2; D remains unclear. Trimming took 1 base from V and 6 from J, leaving 3 bases between them. The CDR3 contains 12 residues. Germline-derived CDR1 and CDR2 are SGHAT and FQNNGV. This chain's CDR3 is CASSLGAGELFF. The CDR3 DNA reads TGTGCCAGCAGCTTAGGAGCCGGGGAGCTGTTTTTT.

In this sample, this clonotype turned up many times. The chain employs TRBV29-1 and TRBJ2-5; D may correspond to TRBD1 or TRBD2 (6 bases each). CDR3 length: 13 residues. Germline V gene sequence: CDR1 SQVTM, CDR2 ANQGSEA. Trimming took off 3 bases at V and 4 bases at J, with 12 bases between the two ends. CDR3 loop: CSVDRGRRETQYF. The CDR3 DNA follows: TGCAGCGTTGATCGGGGGCGCAGAGAGACCCAGTACTTC.

This clonotype came up a few times. This chain joins TRBV7-9 and TRBJ2-3, with D unclear. V was cut by 1 base and J by 5 bases, with 7 bases left in between. Germline V gene data show CDR1 as SEHNR and CDR2 as FQNEAQ (reference sequence). This CDR3 comprises 13 residues. The CDR3 sequence: CASSLGIRDTQYF. CDR3 nucleotide sequence: TGTGCCAGCAGCTTAGGGATCCGAGATACGCAGTATTTT. The full variable domain, its missing parts supplied by reference TRBV7-9 and TRBJ2-3, is DTGVSQNPRHKITKRGQNVTFRCDPISEHNRLYWYRQTLGQGPEFLTYFQNEAQLEKSRLLSDRFSAERPKGSFSTLEIQRTEQGDSAMYLCASSLGIRDTQYFGPGTRLTVL.

The sample holds a few counts of this clonotype. This chain uses TRBV18 with TRBJ1-1; 11 positions match TRBD1. The CDR3 length is 13 residues. The germline gives CDR1 KGHSH, CDR2 LQKENI. V gave up 6 bases and J gave up 6 bases; unmatched junction bases: 3. This CDR3 is CASSTGQGAEAFF. The CDR3 region has the DNA TGTGCCAGCTCTACGGGACAGGGGGCTGAAGCTTTCTTT.

This clonotype was seen a handful of times. The V call is TRBV7-6, the J call TRBJ2-7; 7 nucleotides line up with TRBD1. The V gene's germline CDR1 is SGHVS and CDR2 FNYEAQ. The CDR3 length is 14 residues. Unmatched junction bases numbered 6, after V lost 3 bases and J lost 4 bases. The CDR3 region has the DNA TGTGCCAGCAGCTTGGGGCACAGGGGTTACGAGCAGTACTTC. It codes for CASSLGHRGYEQYF.

This chain joins TRBV18 and TRBJ2-1; 14 bases fit TRBD2. J was trimmed by 7 bases and V by 1 base; bases with no gene match: 6. CDR1 and CDR2 (germline): KGHSH, LQKENI. The CDR3 is 17 residues long. CDR3 amino acids: CASSPLTGLAGGNEQFF. The DNA for the CDR3 is TGTGCCAGCTCACCACTCACCGGACTAGCGGGAGGTAATGAGCAGTTCTTC.

This chain uses TRBV2 with TRBJ2-2; D is ambiguous. Trimming took off 7 bases at V and 5 bases at J, with 14 bases between the two ends. Germline V gene lookup returns CDR1 SNHLY and CDR2 FYNNEI. The length of the CDR3 is 14 residues. This CDR3 reads CASTQEIATGELFF. CDR3 nucleotide sequence: TGTGCCAGCACCCAGGAGATAGCTACCGGGGAGCTGTTTTTT. Variable domain in full (rest from reference TRBV2 and TRBJ2-2): EPEVTQTPSHQVTQMGQEVILRCVPISNHLYFYWYRQILGQKVEFLVSFYNNEISEKSEIFDDQFSVERPDGSNFTLKIRSTKLEDSAMYFCASTQEIATGELFFGEGSRLTVL.

The sample holds many counts of this clonotype. The genes are TRBV29-1 and TRBJ1-3; no clear D. The V gene lost 1 base and the J gene lost 4 bases, with 8 bases spanning the gap. Germline V CDR1 and CDR2: SQVTM, ANQGSEA. The CDR3 contains 13 residues. The CDR3 bases are TGCAGCGTTGAAGTTACGGCAGGAAACACCATATATTTT. Translated: CSVEVTAGNTIYF.

Many counts were recorded for this clonotype. The chain is built from TRBV7-3 and TRBJ2-2; D may be TRBD2 (5 bases). The CDR3 consists of 15 residues. The V end lost 6 bases, the J end lost 6 bases, and 17 bases lay between the germline ends. The germline CDR1 and CDR2 sequences are SGHTA and FQGTGA. CDR3 sequence (DNA): TGTGCCAGCAGGGGAACGAGGGCCGCGTCCGGGGAGCTGTTTTTT. This codes for CASRGTRAASGELFF.

Ten or more counts support this clonotype. This chain connects TRBV30 to TRBJ1-6; D is undetermined. The V gene lost 1 base and the J gene lost 7 bases, with 8 bases spanning the gap. The CDR3 totals 13 residues. Per the germline V gene, CDR1 is GTSNPN and CDR2 is SVGIG (reference sequence). The CDR3 spells CAWSAILNSPLHF. In DNA form, the CDR3 reads TGTGCCTGGAGTGCTATATTAAATTCACCCCTCCACTTT. The full variable domain, with the rest looked up from reference TRBV30 and TRBJ1-6, is SQTIHQWPATLVQPVGSPLSLECTVEGTSNPNLYWYRQAAGRGLQLLFYSVGIGQISSEVPQNLSASRPQDRQFILSSKKLLLSDSGFYLCAWSAILNSPLHFGNGTRLTVT.

This chain joins TRBV11-2 and TRBJ2-5; 7 positions agree with TRBD2. The CDR3 loop spans 15 amino acids. The germline V gene encodes CDR1 SGHAT and CDR2 FQNNGV. The trim removed 0 bases at V and 2 bases at J, leaving 3 bases unmatched. The CDR3 DNA follows: TGTGCCAGCAGCTTAGATTCCGGGGGGCAAGAGACCCAGTACTTC. Translated: CASSLDSGGQETQYF.

The chain joins TRBV6-5 to TRBJ1-1, with TRBD1 as a possible D gene (6 bases). The CDR3 sequence is 13 residues long. The V and J ends lost 5 bases and 6 bases respectively, with 13 bases between them. Germline CDR1 is MNHEY and CDR2 is SVGAGI. The CDR3 region has the DNA TGTGCCAGCAGTCGGTCAGGGGTCCCTGAAGCTTTCTTT. Translating it yields CASSRSGVPEAFF.

This clonotype was observed at least ten times. This chain's CDR3 is CSVQVAGGPYEQYF. Here the CDR3 DNA reads TGCAGCGTTCAGGTTGCGGGAGGACCCTACGAGCAGTACTTC. This chain uses TRBV29-1 with TRBJ2-7; 8 bases match TRBD2. CDR3 length: 14 residues. V lost 5 bases to trimming and J lost 2 bases; unmatched junction nucleotides: 8. Germline V gene lookup returns CDR1 SQVTM and CDR2 ANQGSEA.

This clonotype was counted many times. The chain recombines TRBV25-1 with TRBJ2-3, with a weak D call TRBD2 (6 bases). The germline V gene encodes CDR1 MGHDK and CDR2 SYGVNS. The CDR3 loop spans 12 amino acids. V lost 4 bases and J 8 bases, leaving 10 bases between the germline ends. The CDR3 sequence is CASSGDFPTQYF. In DNA, the CDR3 is TGTGCCAGCAGTGGGGACTTTCCTACGCAGTATTTT.